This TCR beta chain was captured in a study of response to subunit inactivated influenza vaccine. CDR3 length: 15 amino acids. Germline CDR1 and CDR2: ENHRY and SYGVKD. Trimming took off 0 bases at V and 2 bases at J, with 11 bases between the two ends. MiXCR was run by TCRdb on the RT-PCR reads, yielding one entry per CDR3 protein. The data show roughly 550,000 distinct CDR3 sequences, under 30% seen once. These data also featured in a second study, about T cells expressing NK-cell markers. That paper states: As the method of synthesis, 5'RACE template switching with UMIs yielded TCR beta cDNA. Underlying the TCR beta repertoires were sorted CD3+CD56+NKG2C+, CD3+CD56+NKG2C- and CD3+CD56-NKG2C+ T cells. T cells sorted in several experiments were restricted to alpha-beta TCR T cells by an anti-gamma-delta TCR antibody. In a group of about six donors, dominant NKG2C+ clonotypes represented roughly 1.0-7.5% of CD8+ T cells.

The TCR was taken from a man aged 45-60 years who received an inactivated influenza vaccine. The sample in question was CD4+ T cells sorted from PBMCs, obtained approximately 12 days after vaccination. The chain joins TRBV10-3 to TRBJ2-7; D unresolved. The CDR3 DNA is TGTGCCATCAGTGAGTCCCCACAGATGACCTACGAGCAGTACTTC. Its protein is CAISESPQMTYEQYF.